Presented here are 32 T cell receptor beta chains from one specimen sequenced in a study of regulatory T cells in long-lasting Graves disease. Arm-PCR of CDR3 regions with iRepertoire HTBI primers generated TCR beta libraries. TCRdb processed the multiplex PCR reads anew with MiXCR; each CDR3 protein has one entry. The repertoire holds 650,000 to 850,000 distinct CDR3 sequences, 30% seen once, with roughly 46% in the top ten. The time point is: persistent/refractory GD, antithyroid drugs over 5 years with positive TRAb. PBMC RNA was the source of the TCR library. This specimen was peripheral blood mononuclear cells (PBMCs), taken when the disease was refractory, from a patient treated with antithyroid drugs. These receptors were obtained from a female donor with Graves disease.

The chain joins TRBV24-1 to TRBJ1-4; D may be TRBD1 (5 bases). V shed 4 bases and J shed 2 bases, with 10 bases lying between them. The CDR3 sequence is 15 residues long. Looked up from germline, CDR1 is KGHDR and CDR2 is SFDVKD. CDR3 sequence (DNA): TGTGCCACCAGTGAGTCGGGACGGACTAATGAAAAACTGTTTTTT. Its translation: CATSESGRTNEKLFF.

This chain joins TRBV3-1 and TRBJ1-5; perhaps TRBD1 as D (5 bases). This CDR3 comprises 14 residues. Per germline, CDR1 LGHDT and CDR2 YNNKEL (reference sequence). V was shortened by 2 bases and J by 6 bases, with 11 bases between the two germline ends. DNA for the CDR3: TGTGCCAGCAGCCAATCCCCACAGGCTCAGCCCCAGCATTTT. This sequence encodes CASSQSPQAQPQHF.

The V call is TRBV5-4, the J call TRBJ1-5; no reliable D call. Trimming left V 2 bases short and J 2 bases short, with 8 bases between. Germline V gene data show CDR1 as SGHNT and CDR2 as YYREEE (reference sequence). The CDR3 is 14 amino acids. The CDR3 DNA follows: TGTGCCAGCAGCTTCGGCCCCGGCAATCAGCCCCAGCATTTT. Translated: CASSFGPGNQPQHF. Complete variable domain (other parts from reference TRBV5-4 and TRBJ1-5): ETGVTQSPTHLIKTRGQQVTLRCSSQSGHNTVSWYQQALGQGPQFIFQYYREEENGRGNFPPRFSGLQFPNYSSELNVNALELDDSALYLCASSFGPGNQPQHFGDGTRLSIL.

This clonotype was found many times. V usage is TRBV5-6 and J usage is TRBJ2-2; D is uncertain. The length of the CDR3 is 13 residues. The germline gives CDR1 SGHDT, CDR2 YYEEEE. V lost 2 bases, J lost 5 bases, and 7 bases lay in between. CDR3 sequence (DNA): TGTGCCAGCAGCTTACTTTCAACCGGGGAGCTGTTTTTT. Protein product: CASSLLSTGELFF.

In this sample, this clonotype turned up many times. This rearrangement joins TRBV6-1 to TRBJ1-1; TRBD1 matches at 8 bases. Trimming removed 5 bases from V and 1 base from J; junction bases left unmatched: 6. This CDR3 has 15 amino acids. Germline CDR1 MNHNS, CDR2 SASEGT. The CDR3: CASSPSGQENTEAFF. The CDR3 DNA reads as TGTGCCAGCAGTCCTTCGGGACAGGAGAACACTGAAGCTTTCTTT.

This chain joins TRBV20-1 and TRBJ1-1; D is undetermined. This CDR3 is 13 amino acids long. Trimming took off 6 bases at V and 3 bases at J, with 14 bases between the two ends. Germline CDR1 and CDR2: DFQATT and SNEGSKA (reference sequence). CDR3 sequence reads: CSAPRRAYTEAFF. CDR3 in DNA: TGCAGTGCCCCGAGGCGTGCCTACACTGAAGCTTTCTTT.

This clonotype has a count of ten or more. CDR3 sequence reads: CALQRGREQYF. The DNA of the CDR3 is TGTGCCCTACAGAGAGGGAGGGAGCAGTACTTC. The chain combines TRBV28 with TRBJ2-7; D is possibly TRBD2 (6 bases). V was pared by 11 bases and J by 7 bases, with 15 bases between. The germline V gene encodes CDR1 MDHEN and CDR2 SYDVKM. The CDR3 loop spans 11 amino acids.

The CDR3 here is CSARELASGAYEQYF. The CDR3 DNA follows: TGCAGTGCTAGAGAACTGGCTAGCGGAGCCTACGAGCAGTACTTC. The chain joins TRBV20-1 to TRBJ2-7, with 7 bases aligning to TRBD2. The V and J ends lost 0 bases and 2 bases, in that order; junction bases with no gene match: 7. The germline CDR1 and CDR2 sequences are DFQATT and SNEGSKA (reference sequence). The CDR3 length is 15 residues.

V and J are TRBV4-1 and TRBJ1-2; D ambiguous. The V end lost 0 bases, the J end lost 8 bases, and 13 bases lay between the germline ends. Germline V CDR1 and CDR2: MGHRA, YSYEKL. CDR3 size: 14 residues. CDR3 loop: CASSQDQSSPGYTF. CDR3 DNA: TGCGCCAGCAGCCAAGATCAGTCCTCCCCAGGCTACACCTTC.

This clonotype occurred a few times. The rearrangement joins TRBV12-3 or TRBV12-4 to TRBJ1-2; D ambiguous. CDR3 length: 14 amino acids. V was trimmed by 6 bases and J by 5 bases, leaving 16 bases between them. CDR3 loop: CASSSRTSYYGYTF. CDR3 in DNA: TGTGCCAGCAGCTCCCGGACCAGCTATTATGGCTACACCTTC.

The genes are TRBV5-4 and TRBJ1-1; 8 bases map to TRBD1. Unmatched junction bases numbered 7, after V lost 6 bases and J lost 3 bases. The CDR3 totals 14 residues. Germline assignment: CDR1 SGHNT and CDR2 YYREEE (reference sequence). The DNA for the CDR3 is TGTGCCAGCAATCGACAGGGGATCGACACTGAAGCTTTCTTT. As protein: CASNRQGIDTEAFF.

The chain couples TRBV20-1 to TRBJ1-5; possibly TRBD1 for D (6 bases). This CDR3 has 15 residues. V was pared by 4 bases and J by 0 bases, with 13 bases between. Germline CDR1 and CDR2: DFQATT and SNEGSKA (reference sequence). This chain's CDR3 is CSATLGGASNQPQHF. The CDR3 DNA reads TGCAGTGCTACGCTCGGGGGGGCTAGCAATCAGCCCCAGCATTTT.

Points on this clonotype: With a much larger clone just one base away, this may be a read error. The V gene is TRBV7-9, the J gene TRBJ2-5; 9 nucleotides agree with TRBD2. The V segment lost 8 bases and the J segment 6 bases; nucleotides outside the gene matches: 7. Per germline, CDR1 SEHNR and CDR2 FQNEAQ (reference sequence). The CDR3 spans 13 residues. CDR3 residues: CASGSTSGQTQYF. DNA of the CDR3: TGTGCCAGCGGCTCAACTAGCGGGCAGACCCAGTACTTC.

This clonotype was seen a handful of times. The DNA of the CDR3 is TGTGCCAGCACCCCAGCGGGACAGCTCTACGAGCAGTACTTC. Translation: CASTPAGQLYEQYF. The V call is TRBV12-3 or TRBV12-4, the J call TRBJ2-7; D tentatively fits TRBD1 or TRBD2 (7 bases each). This CDR3 region has 14 residues. V lost 7 bases to trimming and J lost 3 bases, with 16 bases between them.

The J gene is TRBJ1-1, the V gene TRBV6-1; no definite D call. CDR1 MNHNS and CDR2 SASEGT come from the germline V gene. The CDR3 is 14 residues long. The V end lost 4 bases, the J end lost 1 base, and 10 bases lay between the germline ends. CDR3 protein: CASSVARRNTEAFF. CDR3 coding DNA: TGTGCCAGCAGTGTGGCCCGCCGGAACACTGAAGCTTTCTTT.

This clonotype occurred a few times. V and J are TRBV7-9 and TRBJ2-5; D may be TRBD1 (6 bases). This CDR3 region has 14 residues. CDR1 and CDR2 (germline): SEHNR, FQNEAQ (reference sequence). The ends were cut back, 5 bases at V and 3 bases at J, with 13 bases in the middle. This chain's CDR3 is CASSQQGPEETQYF. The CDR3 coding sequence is TGTGCCAGCAGCCAACAGGGACCCGAAGAGACCCAGTACTTC.

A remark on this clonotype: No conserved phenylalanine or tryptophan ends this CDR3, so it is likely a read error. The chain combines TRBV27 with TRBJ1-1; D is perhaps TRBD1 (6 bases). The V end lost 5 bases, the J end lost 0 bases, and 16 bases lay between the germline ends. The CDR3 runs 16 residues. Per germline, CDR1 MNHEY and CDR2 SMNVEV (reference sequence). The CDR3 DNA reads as TGTGCCAGCAGTCCAAAGACAGGCCCCCTGAACACTGAAGCTTTCTCT. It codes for CASSPKTGPLNTEAFS.

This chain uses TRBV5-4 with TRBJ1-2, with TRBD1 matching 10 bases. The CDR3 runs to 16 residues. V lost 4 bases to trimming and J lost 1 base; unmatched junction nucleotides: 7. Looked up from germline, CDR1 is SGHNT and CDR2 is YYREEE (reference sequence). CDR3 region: CASSAQGQGHNYGYTF. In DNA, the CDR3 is TGTGCCAGCAGCGCCCAGGGACAGGGGCATAACTATGGCTACACCTTC. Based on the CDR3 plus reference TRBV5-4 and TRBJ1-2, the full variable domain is ETGVTQSPTHLIKTRGQQVTLRCSSQSGHNTVSWYQQALGQGPQFIFQYYREEENGRGNFPPRFSGLQFPNYSSELNVNALELDDSALYLCASSAQGQGHNYGYTFGSGTRLTVV.

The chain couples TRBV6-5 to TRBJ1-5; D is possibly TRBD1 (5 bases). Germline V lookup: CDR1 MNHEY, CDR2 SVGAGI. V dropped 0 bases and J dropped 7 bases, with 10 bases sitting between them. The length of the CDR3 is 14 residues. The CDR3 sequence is CASSYSGGRQPQHF. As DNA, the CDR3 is TGTGCCAGCAGTTACTCGGGGGGAAGACAGCCCCAGCATTTT.

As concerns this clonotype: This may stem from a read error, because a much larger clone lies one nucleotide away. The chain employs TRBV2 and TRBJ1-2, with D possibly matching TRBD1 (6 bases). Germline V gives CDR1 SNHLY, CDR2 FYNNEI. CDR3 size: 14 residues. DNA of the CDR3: TGTGCCAGCGGGGGGGGCAGCAGACCCTATGGCTGCACCTTC. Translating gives CASGGGSRPYGCTF.

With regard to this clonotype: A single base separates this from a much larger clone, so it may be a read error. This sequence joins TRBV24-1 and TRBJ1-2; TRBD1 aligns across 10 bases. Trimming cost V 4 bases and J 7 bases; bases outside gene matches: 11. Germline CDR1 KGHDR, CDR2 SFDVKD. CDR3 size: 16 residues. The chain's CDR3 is CATSEHGTGDDCGYTF. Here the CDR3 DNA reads TGTGCCACCAGTGAACACGGGACAGGGGACGACTGTGGCTACACCTTC.

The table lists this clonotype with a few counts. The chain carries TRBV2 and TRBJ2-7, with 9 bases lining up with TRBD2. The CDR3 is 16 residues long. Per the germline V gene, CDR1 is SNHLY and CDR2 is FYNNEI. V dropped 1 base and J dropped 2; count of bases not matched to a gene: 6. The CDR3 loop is CASSEGVAGVTYEQYF. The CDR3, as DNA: TGTGCCAGCAGTGAAGGAGTAGCGGGGGTAACCTACGAGCAGTACTTC.

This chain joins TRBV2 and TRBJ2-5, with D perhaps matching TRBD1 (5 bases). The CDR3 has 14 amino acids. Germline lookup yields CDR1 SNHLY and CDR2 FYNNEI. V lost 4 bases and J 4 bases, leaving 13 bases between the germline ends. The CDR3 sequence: CASSVDKVGETQYF. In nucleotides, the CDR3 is TGTGCCAGCAGTGTGGACAAGGTAGGAGAGACCCAGTACTTC.

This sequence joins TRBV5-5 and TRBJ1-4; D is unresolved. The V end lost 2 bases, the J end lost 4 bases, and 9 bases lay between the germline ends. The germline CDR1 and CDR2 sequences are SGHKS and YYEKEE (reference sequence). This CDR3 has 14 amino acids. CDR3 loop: CASSFATVNEKLFF. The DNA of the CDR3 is TGTGCCAGCAGCTTCGCCACGGTTAATGAAAAACTGTTTTTT. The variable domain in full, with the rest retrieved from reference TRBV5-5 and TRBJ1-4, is DAGVTQSPTHLIKTRGQQVTLRCSPISGHKSVSWYQQVLGQGPQFIFQYYEKEERGRGNFPDRFSARQFPNYSSELNVNALLLGDSALYLCASSFATVNEKLFFGSGTQLSVL.

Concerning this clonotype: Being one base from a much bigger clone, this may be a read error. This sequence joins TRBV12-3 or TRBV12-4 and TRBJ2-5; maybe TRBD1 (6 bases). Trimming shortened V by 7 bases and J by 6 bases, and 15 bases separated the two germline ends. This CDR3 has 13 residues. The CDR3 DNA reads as TGTGCCAGCACCTTGACAAGGGGGAAGACCCAGTACTTC. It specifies CASTLTRGKTQYF.

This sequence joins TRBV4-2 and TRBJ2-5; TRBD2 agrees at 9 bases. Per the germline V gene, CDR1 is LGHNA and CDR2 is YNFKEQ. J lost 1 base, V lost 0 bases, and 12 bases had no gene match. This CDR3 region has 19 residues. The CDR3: CASSQDRGRASGIQETQYF. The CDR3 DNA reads TGTGCCAGCAGCCAAGATCGAGGGCGAGCTAGCGGGATCCAAGAGACCCAGTACTTC.

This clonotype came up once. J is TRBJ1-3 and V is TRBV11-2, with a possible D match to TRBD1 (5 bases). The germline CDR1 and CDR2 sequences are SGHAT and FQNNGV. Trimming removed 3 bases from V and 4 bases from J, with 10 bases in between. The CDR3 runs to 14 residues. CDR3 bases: TGTGCCAGCAGCTTTGAGGGGAAAGGAAACACCATATATTTT. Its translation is CASSFEGKGNTIYF.

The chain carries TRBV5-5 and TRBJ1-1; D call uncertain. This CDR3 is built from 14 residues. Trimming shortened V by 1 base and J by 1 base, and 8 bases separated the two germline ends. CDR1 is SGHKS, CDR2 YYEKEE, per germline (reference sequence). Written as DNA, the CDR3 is TGTGCCAGCAGCTTGATTATGGGGAACACTGAAGCTTTCTTT. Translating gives CASSLIMGNTEAFF. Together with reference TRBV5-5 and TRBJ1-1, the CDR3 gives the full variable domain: DAGVTQSPTHLIKTRGQQVTLRCSPISGHKSVSWYQQVLGQGPQFIFQYYEKEERGRGNFPDRFSARQFPNYSSELNVNALLLGDSALYLCASSLIMGNTEAFFGQGTRLTVV.

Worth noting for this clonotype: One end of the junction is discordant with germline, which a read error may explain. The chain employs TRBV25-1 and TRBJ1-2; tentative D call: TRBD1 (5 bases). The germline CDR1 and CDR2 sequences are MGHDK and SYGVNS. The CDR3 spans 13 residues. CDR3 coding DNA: TGTGCCAGCTCTGCAGGGCCGGTCTATGGCTACGCCTTC. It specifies CASSAGPVYGYAF.

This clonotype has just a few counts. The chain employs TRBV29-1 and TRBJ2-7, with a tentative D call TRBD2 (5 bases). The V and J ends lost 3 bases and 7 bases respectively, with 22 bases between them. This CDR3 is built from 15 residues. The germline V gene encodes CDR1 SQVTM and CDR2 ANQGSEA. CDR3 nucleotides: TGCAGCGTTGAGTTGGCAGGTACCCCAACTAGAGAGCAGTACTTC. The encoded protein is CSVELAGTPTREQYF.

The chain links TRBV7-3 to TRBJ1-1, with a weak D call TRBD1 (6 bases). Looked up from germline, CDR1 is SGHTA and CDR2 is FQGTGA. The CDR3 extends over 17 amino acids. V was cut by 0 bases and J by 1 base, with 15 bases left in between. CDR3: CASSLTRIDRTNTEAFF. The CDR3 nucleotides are TGTGCCAGCAGCTTAACGAGGATTGACAGGACGAACACTGAAGCTTTCTTT. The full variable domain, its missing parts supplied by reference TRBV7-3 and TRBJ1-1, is GAGVSQTPSNKVTEKGKYVELRCDPISGHTALYWYRQSLGQGPEFLIYFQGTGAADDSGLPNDRFFAVRPEGSVSTLKIQRTERGDSAVYLCASSLTRIDRTNTEAFFGQGTRLTVV.

Here the CDR3 reads CASSQDLAVTYEQYF. The CDR3 DNA is TGTGCCAGCAGCCAAGATTTGGCGGTAACATACGAGCAGTACTTC. The rearrangement uses TRBV3-1 and TRBJ2-7; D unresolved. This CDR3 is built from 15 residues. CDR1 and CDR2 from the germline V gene are LGHDT and YNNKEL (reference sequence). The V gene lost 0 bases and the J gene lost 4 bases, with 13 bases spanning the gap.